This is a list of T cell receptor beta chains from one sample in a study of regulatory T cells in long-lasting Graves disease. TCRdb re-called the multiplex PCR reads through MiXCR, storing one row per CDR3 protein. The table includes 550,000 to 600,000 distinct CDR3 sequences, more than 15% detected once. The same data also went into a second study, on T cells in Graves' hyperthyroidism and ophthalmopathy.

Sequenced material: peripheral blood mononuclear cells (PBMCs), taken at new diagnosis, from a patient treated with antithyroid drugs. Every receptor here comes from a young man with Graves disease. Each CDR3 is given with its conserved first and last residue. D genes are given only for firm matches. For some rows the clone size is stated as once, few or many, or as a class when expanded; others skip it.

J | V | size | D | DNA | CDR3
TRBJ2-1 | TRBV9 | NA | TRBD2 | TGTGCCAGCAGCGACATAGCGGGAGGTTCCTACAATGAGCAGTTCTTC | CASSDIAGGSYNEQFF
TRBJ2-7 | TRBV5-1 | many | TRBD1 | TGCGCCAGCAGCTATACAGGGGGCCACAACGAGCAGTACTTC | CASSYTGGHNEQYF
TRBJ1-6 | TRBV3-1 | few | NA | TGTGCCAGCAGCCAAGGAGTTAGCTTAAATTCACCCCTCCACTTT | CASSQGVSLNSPLHF
TRBJ1-5 | TRBV28 | NA | NA | TGTGCCAGCAGTTTAAGGCAGGTAAAGTTGAGGTTAAATCAGCCCCAGCATTTT | CASSLRQVKLRLNQPQHF
TRBJ2-7 | TRBV13 | many | NA | TGTGCCAGCACTGGAAGGAGGGGGGGCGAGCAGTACTTC | CASTGRRGGEQYF
TRBJ2-1 | TRBV4-1 | NA | TRBD1 | TGCGCCAGCAGCCCCTGGGACAGCTCCTACAATGAGCAGTTCTTC | CASSPWDSSYNEQFF
TRBJ1-2 | TRBV7-9 | NA | NA | TGTGCCAGCAGCTTAGGGCAGGGATTTAACTATGGCTACACCTTC | CASSLGQGFNYGYTF
TRBJ2-3 | TRBV11-2 | NA | NA | TGTGCCAGCAGCTTAGATCTGGCAGGGGAAGATACGCAGTATTTT | CASSLDLAGEDTQYF
TRBJ2-4 | TRBV20-1 | NA | TRBD1 | TGCAGTGCTGGGAATACGGGACAGGGGGAAAACATTCAGTACTTC | CSAGNTGQGENIQYF
TRBJ2-2 | TRBV7-8 | NA | NA | TGTGCCAGCGGTTTAAGGCTTGGGACCGGGGAGCTGTTTTTT | CASGLRLGTGELFF
TRBJ1-1 | TRBV15 | few | NA | TGTGCCACCAGCAGAGATCGTACAGGGCGAATGAACACTGAAGCTTTCTTT | CATSRDRTGRMNTEAFF
TRBJ1-2 | TRBV6-5 | NA | NA | TGTGCCAGCAGTTACTCGGTCCTCTATGGCTACACCTTC | CASSYSVLYGYTF
TRBJ2-5 | TRBV24-1 | few | NA | TGTGCCACCAGTGCCTCGCGCCGGGGGCCTCAAGAGACCCAGTACTTC | CATSASRRGPQETQYF
TRBJ1-1 | TRBV3-1 | many | NA | TGTGCCAGCAGCCAAGACATCGGCCGCGGGAACACTGAAGCTTTCTTT | CASSQDIGRGNTEAFF
TRBJ2-1 | TRBV27 | many | TRBD2 | TGTGCCAGCAGTTCCGGGACTAGCGGCGGGAGCTCCTACAATGAGCAGTTCTTC | CASSSGTSGGSSYNEQFF
TRBJ1-1 | TRBV28 | many | NA | TGTGCCACAGAATGGGACCGGAGAAACACTGAAGCTTTCTTT | CATEWDRRNTEAFF
TRBJ2-1 | TRBV29-1 | few | TRBD2 | TGCAGCGTTGAGGGACTCCTCAGGACTAGCGGGAGCTACAATGAGCAGTTCTTC | CSVEGLLRTSGSYNEQFF
TRBJ2-1 | TRBV30 | many | TRBD2 | TGTGCCTACCTTAGCGGGAGCAACGATGAGCAGTTCTTC | CAYLSGSNDEQFF
TRBJ2-1 | TRBV30 | NA | NA | TGTGCCTGGACTGTAGGGGCGGGCACAGGTGAGCAGTTCTTC | CAWTVGAGTGEQFF
TRBJ2-7 | TRBV18 | many | NA | TGTGCCAGCTCACCAACCCGGGACGAGCAGTACTTC | CASSPTRDEQYF
TRBJ2-1 | TRBV7-9 | NA | NA | TGTGCCAGCAGCTTCTCCTTATCCAATGAGCAGTTCTTC | CASSFSLSNEQFF
TRBJ1-2 | TRBV24-1 | few | TRBD1 | TGTGCCACCAGTGATACACGACAGGGCAACTATGGCTACACCTTC | CATSDTRQGNYGYTF
TRBJ1-1 | TRBV7-9 | few | NA | TGTGCCAGCAGCCAACAGCAGGGTATGAACACTGAAGCTTTCTTT | CASSQQQGMNTEAFF
TRBJ2-1 | TRBV11-1 | NA | NA | TGTGCCAGCCGCTCCGGGCCGCATGGAGGCAATGAGCAGTTCTTC | CASRSGPHGGNEQFF
TRBJ2-1 | TRBV29-1 | few | NA | TGCAGCGTTGGGAGGGAGGAACAGTTCTTC | CSVGREEQFF
TRBJ1-1 | TRBV6-1 | NA | TRBD1 | TGTGCCAGCAGTGAAGCGCCGGACAGGGGAGCTTTCTTT | CASSEAPDRGAFF
TRBJ2-5 | TRBV18 | many | TRBD1 | TGTGCCAGCTCGTCCAGGGGGCTTCAAGAGACCCAGTACTTC | CASSSRGLQETQYF
TRBJ1-1 | TRBV29-1 | NA | NA | TGCAGCGTCGCATCCGGGCCGTACACTGAAGCTTTCTTT | CSVASGPYTEAFF
TRBJ2-1 | TRBV6-2/TRBV6-3 | few | TRBD1 | TGTGCCAGCAGCTACACCGCTCGGGACAGCCTCTTCAATGAGCAGTTCTTC | CASSYTARDSLFNEQFF
TRBJ1-1 | TRBV10-2 | few | TRBD1 | TGCGCCAGCAGTGAGGACAGGGGGAGACACCTGAACACTGAAGCTTTCTTT | CASSEDRGRHLNTEAFF
TRBJ1-1 | TRBV6-1 | many | NA | TGTGCCAGCAGTCCTCACAGAGGTAACACTGAAGCTTTCTTT | CASSPHRGNTEAFF
TRBJ2-1 | TRBV15 | few | NA | TGTGCCACCAGCAGAGTTAGCGCTTACAATGAGCAGTTCTTC | CATSRVSAYNEQFF
TRBJ1-1 | TRBV28 | many | TRBD1 | TGTGCCAGCAGCGTTCATGACAGGGTCGGCACTGAAGCTTTCTTT | CASSVHDRVGTEAFF
TRBJ2-1 | TRBV6-9 | few | NA | TGTGCCAGCAGTTACTCTCGGGTCAATGAGCAGTTCTTC | CASSYSRVNEQFF
TRBJ1-1 | TRBV5-1 | NA | TRBD1 | TGTGCCAGCAGCGCCATAGCCGGGACAGGGAGGGACCGAAGGGGCACTGAAGCTTTCTTT | CASSAIAGTGRDRRGTEAFF
TRBJ2-1 | TRBV7-9 | NA | TRBD2 | TGTGCCAGCAGCTTAAGTACTAGCGTCAATGAGCAGTTCTTC | CASSLSTSVNEQFF
TRBJ2-1 | TRBV3-1 | many | NA | TGTGCCAGCAGCCAAGGCAGCTACAATGAGCAGTTCTTC | CASSQGSYNEQFF
TRBJ2-7 | TRBV6-5 | few | TRBD1 | TGTGCCAGCAGTTACTCCGGGACAGGGAACTACGAGCAGTACTTC | CASSYSGTGNYEQYF
TRBJ1-1 | TRBV12-3/TRBV12-4 | many | TRBD1 | TGTGCCAGCAGTCCACAGGGGAGCCACACTGAAGCTTTCTTT | CASSPQGSHTEAFF
TRBJ1-5 | TRBV6-1 | few | NA | TGTGCCAGCCTCGCCGATTCATTTTGGCAGGGGCTCCAGCCCCAGCATTTT | CASLADSFWQGLQPQHF
TRBJ2-3 | TRBV3-1 | NA | NA | TGTGCCAGCAGCCAAGATTTTTATCACACAGATACGCAGTATTTT | CASSQDFYHTDTQYF
TRBJ1-6 | TRBV6-1 | many | TRBD1 | TGTGCCAGCACCCCGGGACAGAATTCACCCCTCCACTTT | CASTPGQNSPLHF